The 21 T cell receptor beta chains presented below share a single source sample, sequenced in a study of cytomegalovirus exposure and HLA in healthy donors. Use of 60 Vbeta and 13 Jbeta primers characterized the PCR. Sequencing was performed with immunoSEQ multiplex PCR; in TCRdb, only in-frame clones are kept and a portion is missing. The sample includes roughly 70,000 clones, roughly nine tenths seen only once; the top ten take roughly 12%. The sequenced sample was PBMCs. The receptors were gathered from a woman aged 30 to 39 in good health and CMV-seropositive.

This clone was seen a handful of times. The chain couples TRBV6-1 to TRBJ1-1, with 7 bases matching TRBD1. The CDR3 contains 15 residues. Germline-derived CDR1 and CDR2 are MNHNS and SASEGT. V lost 2 bases, J lost 4 bases, and 7 bases stayed unmatched. CDR3 protein: CASSERTGGPTEAFF. CDR3 in DNA: TGTGCCAGCAGTGAAAGGACAGGAGGGCCCACTGAAGCTTTCTTT.

This clone was recorded only once. The rearrangement links TRBV28 to TRBJ1-2; 7 bases agree with TRBD1. Germline V gives CDR1 MDHEN, CDR2 SYDVKM. The CDR3 runs to 14 residues. The V and J ends lost 8 bases and 8 bases, in that order; junction bases with no gene match: 14. The CDR3 coding sequence is TGTGCCAGCGCGAACCCAGGGGGGTATTGGGGCTACACCTTC. This encodes CASANPGGYWGYTF.

This clone has just one count. V usage is TRBV6-6 and J usage is TRBJ1-4; 7 bases map to TRBD1. This CDR3 has 16 amino acids. Looked up from germline, CDR1 is MNHNY and CDR2 is SVGAGI (reference sequence). The junction had 7 bases not matched to a gene; V was cut back by 2 bases and J by 4 bases. CDR3 DNA sequence: TGTGCCAGCAGTTACAGCTCGTACAGGGGTAATGAAAAACTGTTTTTT. This gives the protein CASSYSSYRGNEKLFF.

This clone was seen once. The CDR3 nucleotides are TGTGCCAGCTCACGAGGGTATGTGGGGAGCCAGCCCCAGCATTTT. It encodes CASSRGYVGSQPQHF. V and J are TRBV18 and TRBJ1-5; no clear D gene. V was shortened by 4 bases and J by 7 bases, with 17 bases between the two germline ends. CDR3 length equals 15 residues. Germline V gene data show CDR1 as KGHSH and CDR2 as LQKENI.

The rearrangement uses TRBV11-2 and TRBJ2-7; D gene unclear. Between the trimmed V and J ends, which lost 2 bases and 3 bases, there was a span of 23 bases. Germline V gives CDR1 SGHAT, CDR2 FQNNGV. The CDR3 sequence is 18 residues long. CDR3 in amino acids: CASSLWFSILGDHYEQYF. For the CDR3, the DNA is TGTGCCAGCAGCTTATGGTTTTCTATATTAGGAGATCACTACGAGCAGTACTTC.

This chain links TRBV19 with TRBJ2-1, with a possible D match to TRBD1 (6 bases). Germline assignment: CDR1 LNHDA and CDR2 SQIVND (reference sequence). V dropped 6 bases and J dropped 8 bases, with 14 bases sitting between them. This CDR3 spans 13 amino acids. In DNA, the CDR3 is TGTGCCAGTAGACCTCAGGGGACGTATGAGCAGTTCTTC. This sequence encodes CASRPQGTYEQFF.

This chain uses TRBV9 with TRBJ1-6; weak D call: TRBD1 (6 bases). The germline CDR1 and CDR2 sequences are SGDLS and YYNGEE. V was clipped by 4 bases and J by 11 bases, with 10 bases between them. The CDR3 spans 12 residues. The CDR3 protein is CASSPGTPPLHF. The DNA for the CDR3 is TGTGCCAGCAGCCCCGGGACACCACCCCTCCACTTT.

The chain recombines TRBV6-5 with TRBJ1-6, with D unresolved. Looked up from germline, CDR1 is MNHEY and CDR2 is SVGAGI. Trimming shortened V by 2 bases and J by 8 bases, and 13 bases separated the two germline ends. The CDR3 has 15 amino acids. CDR3 protein: CASSYTRRFDSPLHF. CDR3 bases: TGTGCCAGCAGTTACACTCGTCGTTTCGATTCACCCCTCCACTTT.

The chain recombines TRBV18 with TRBJ1-2, with 7 bases identical to TRBD1. CDR3 length: 15 amino acids. Germline CDR1 and CDR2: KGHSH and LQKENI. V gave up 6 bases and J gave up 4 bases; unmatched junction bases: 11. CDR3 sequence (DNA): TGTGCCAGCTCCCTAGACAGGGAGGCTAGCTATGGCTACACCTTC. Translation gives CASSLDREASYGYTF.

The chain links TRBV11-1 to TRBJ2-1, with TRBD2 matching over 13 bases. The junction had 2 bases not matched to a gene; V was cut back by 5 bases and J by 13 bases. The CDR3 totals 12 residues. Per germline, CDR1 SGHAT and CDR2 FQDESV (reference sequence). The CDR3 DNA reads as TGTGCCAGCAGCGGGACTAGCGGGACCCAGTTCTTC. Translating it yields CASSGTSGTQFF.

J is TRBJ2-6 and V is TRBV7-6; 9 nucleotides match TRBD1. Germline V lookup: CDR1 SGHVS, CDR2 FNYEAQ. V was clipped by 5 bases and J by 3 bases; unmatched bases: 5. This CDR3 comprises 16 residues. CDR3 loop: CASSGRTGVGANVLTF. CDR3 nucleotide sequence: TGTGCCAGCAGCGGGCGGACAGGGGTTGGGGCCAACGTCCTGACTTTC.

The chain is built from TRBV7-2 and TRBJ2-7, with D tentatively TRBD1 (5 bases). V was trimmed by 1 base and J by 4 bases, leaving 11 bases between them. The CDR3 spans 14 residues. Germline assignment: CDR1 SGHTA and CDR2 FQGNSA. Written as DNA, the CDR3 is TGTGCCAGCAGCTTAGGGGCAGGGTTGTACGAGCAGTACTTC. It is translated as CASSLGAGLYEQYF. The variable domain in full, completed from reference TRBV7-2 and TRBJ2-7, reads GAGVSQSPSNKVTEKGKDVELRCDPISGHTALYWYRQSLGQGLEFLIYFQGNSAPDKSGLPSDRFSAERTGGSVSTLTIQRTQQEDSAVYLCASSLGAGLYEQYFGPGTRLTVT.

J is TRBJ2-3 and V is TRBV2, with 9 nucleotides matching TRBD2. After removal of 4 bases from V and 2 bases from J, the junction contained 13 bases not matched to a gene. CDR3 length equals 18 residues. Germline-derived CDR1 and CDR2 are SNHLY and FYNNEI. The CDR3 nucleotides read TGTGCCAGCAGTGTTGAGACTAGCGGTACGTTGGACACAGATACGCAGTATTTT. Amino acids: CASSVETSGTLDTDTQYF.

The rearrangement uses TRBV11-2 and TRBJ2-7, with 10 bases that match TRBD2. This CDR3 has 14 residues. CDR1 is SGHAT, CDR2 FQNNGV, per germline. With 5 bases clipped from V and 2 bases from J, the junction kept 3 bases outside the gene matches. As DNA, the CDR3 is TGTGCCAGCAGCCAAGCGGGAGGGCCCTACGAGCAGTACTTC. Encoded protein: CASSQAGGPYEQYF.

This clone was seen just once. V and J are TRBV27 and TRBJ1-1; D is uncertain. In germline, CDR1 is MNHEY, CDR2 SMNVEV (reference sequence). Trimming removed 3 bases at V and 0 bases at J, with 8 bases between. The CDR3 is 14 amino acids. The CDR3 is CASSLNRLNTEAFF. Written as DNA, the CDR3 is TGTGCCAGCAGTTTGAACAGATTGAACACTGAAGCTTTCTTT.

This sequence joins TRBV20-1 and TRBJ2-1; no reliable D call. This CDR3 has 11 residues. Looked up from germline, CDR1 is DFQATT and CDR2 is SNEGSKA (reference sequence). The germline V and J ends were trimmed by 7 bases and 10 bases, with 14 bases remaining between them. This CDR3 reads CSGQRPREQFF. In DNA, the CDR3 is TGCAGTGGTCAGCGTCCCCGGGAGCAGTTCTTC.

The chain uses TRBV12-5 and TRBJ2-1, with a tentative D call TRBD2 (5 bases). This CDR3 contains 14 residues. Looked up from germline, CDR1 is LGHNT and CDR2 is FRNRAP. V gave up 1 base and J gave up 6 bases, with 10 bases separating them. CDR3 coding DNA: TGTGCTAGTGGTTTGGCGGGAATCCCCAATGAGCAGTTCTTC. Its translation: CASGLAGIPNEQFF.

The genes are TRBV7-3 and TRBJ1-5; D is possibly TRBD1 (5 bases). The CDR3 spans 19 residues. V was cut by 3 bases and J by 1 base, with 22 bases left in between. Germline CDR1 and CDR2: SGHTA and FQGTGA. CDR3 coding DNA: TGTGCCAGCAGCTTTGGGGGGACCCGGGTAGGTCAGAGCAATCAGCCCCAGCATTTT. Translation gives CASSFGGTRVGQSNQPQHF. Variable domain in full (rest from reference TRBV7-3 and TRBJ1-5): GAGVSQTPSNKVTEKGKYVELRCDPISGHTALYWYRQSLGQGPEFLIYFQGTGAADDSGLPNDRFFAVRPEGSVSTLKIQRTERGDSAVYLCASSFGGTRVGQSNQPQHFGDGTRLSIL.

The chain has TRBV6-5 and TRBJ1-5; 7 nucleotides align to TRBD1. The germline CDR1 and CDR2 sequences are MNHEY and SVGAGI. V lost 4 bases, J lost 6 bases, and 12 bases stayed unmatched. CDR3 length equals 16 residues. CDR3: CASSSTDREWGQPQHF. CDR3 DNA sequence: TGTGCCAGCAGTTCAACCGACAGGGAATGGGGTCAGCCCCAGCATTTT.

This sequence joins TRBV28 and TRBJ1-2; 7 bases match TRBD1. V trimming: 5 bases; J trimming: 4 bases; junction bases outside the gene matches: 7. The CDR3 totals 14 residues. Per the germline V gene, CDR1 is MDHEN and CDR2 is SYDVKM. The CDR3 loop is CASSPPQGGYGYTF. The CDR3 DNA is TGTGCCAGCAGTCCTCCCCAGGGGGGCTATGGCTACACCTTC.

V gene TRBV14 combines with J gene TRBJ2-7; 13 positions match TRBD2. The V segment lost 1 base and the J segment 2 bases; nucleotides outside the gene matches: 2. This CDR3 contains 16 residues. Germline loops: CDR1 SGHDN, CDR2 FVKESK. The CDR3 nucleotides read TGTGCCAGCAGCCAAGTCGGACTAGCGGGGGCCTACGAGCAGTACTTC. Its translation is CASSQVGLAGAYEQYF.